This TCR beta chain was profiled in a study of regulatory T cells in long-lasting Graves disease. Whole-study findings and limits: TRBV28, TRBJ1-2 and TRBJ2-5 were favored in persistent disease. Persistent Graves' cases showed lower TCR diversity than newly diagnosed cases.

RNA from PBMCs was the source of the TCR library. The patient group derived from an endocrinology department in Xi'an, China. The EDTA tubes were filled with 8 to 9.5 milliliters of drawn peripheral blood. The CDR3 runs 13 residues. CDR1 and CDR2 from the germline V gene are MNHEY and SVGEGT. Trimming cost V 2 bases and J 6 bases, with 11 bases left between them. As to this clonotype: Its antigen remains unidentified.

Via MiXCR, TCRdb re-called the reads, giving one row per CDR3 protein. The sample lists around 1,700 distinct CDR3 sequences, 82% occurring once. This sample comprised peripheral blood mononuclear cells (PBMCs), obtained with antithyroid drug treatment, in newly diagnosed or persistent Graves disease (not recorded which). The chain couples TRBV6-2 or TRBV6-3 to TRBJ2-7; D remains ambiguous. This receptor was taken from a young woman with Graves disease. This CDR3 reads CASSYQHGREQYF. CDR3 DNA sequence: TGTGCCAGCAGTTACCAACACGGGCGCGAGCAGTACTTC.